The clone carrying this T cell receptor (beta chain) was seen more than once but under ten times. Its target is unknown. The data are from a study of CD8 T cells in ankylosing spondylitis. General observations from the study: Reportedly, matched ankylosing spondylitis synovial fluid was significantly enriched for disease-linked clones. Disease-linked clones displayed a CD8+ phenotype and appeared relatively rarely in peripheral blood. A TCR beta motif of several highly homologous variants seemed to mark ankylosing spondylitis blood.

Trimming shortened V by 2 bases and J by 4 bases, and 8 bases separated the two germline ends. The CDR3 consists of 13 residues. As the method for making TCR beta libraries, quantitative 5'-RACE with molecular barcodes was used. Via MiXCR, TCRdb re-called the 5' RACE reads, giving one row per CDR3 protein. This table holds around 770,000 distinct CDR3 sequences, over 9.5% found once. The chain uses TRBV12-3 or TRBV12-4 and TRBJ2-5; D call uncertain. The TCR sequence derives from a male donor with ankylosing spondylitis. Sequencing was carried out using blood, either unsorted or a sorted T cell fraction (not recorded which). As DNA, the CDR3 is TGTGCCAGCAGTTTATCTCACCTAGAGACCCAGTACTTC. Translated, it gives CASSLSHLETQYF.